This record looks at one T cell receptor beta chain sequence and its context. V was shortened by 7 bases and J by 6 bases, with 21 bases between the two germline ends. The CDR3 totals 15 residues. Germline CDR1 MNHGY, CDR2 SAAAGT. The sample originates from a study of T cells in localized non-small cell lung cancer. This table comes from immunoSEQ multiplex PCR, and its TCRdb copy is limited to in-frame clones, with some not included. The sample includes around 3,000 clones, about 32% of them seen just once. This specimen consisted of lung tumor tissue, obtained before any cancer treatment. The chain carries TRBV6-8 and TRBJ1-2; D possibly corresponds to TRBD1 (6 bases). The receptor's source is a female donor over 55 with stage II squamous cell lung carcinoma. CDR3 loop: CASTPRGGGHHGYTF. The CDR3, as DNA: TGTGCCAGCACCCCACGTGGGGGGGGCCACCATGGCTACACCTTC.